This T cell receptor beta chain was identified in a study of T cell changes during pregnancy in multiple sclerosis. This table comes from immunoSEQ multiplex PCR, and its TCRdb copy is limited to in-frame clones, with some not included. Seen here are approximately 120,000 clones, 96% observed once, and the top ten hold about 0.45%. CDR1 is SGHAT and CDR2 is FQNNGV in the germline V gene. The CDR3 has 16 amino acids. V lost 6 bases, J lost 0 bases, and 15 bases lay in between. This specimen consisted of peripheral blood, obtained after pregnancy. The receptor was isolated from a female donor with multiple sclerosis, enrolled in a pregnancy study. The chain recombines TRBV11-2 with TRBJ2-1; a weak D match, TRBD2 (5 bases). CDR3 amino acids: CASSEGTLSSYNEQFF. In nucleotides, the CDR3 is TGTGCCAGCAGTGAGGGTACCCTAAGCTCCTACAATGAGCAGTTCTTC.